The source of this T cell receptor beta chain is a study of T cells in tumors after PD-1 blockade. Study-level background: Prior checkpoint blockade, systemic immunosuppressant use, or anti-cancer therapy within 4 weeks excluded patients. Tumor samples averaged approximately 26,000 templates (range about 550-99,264) and fewer than 7,500 unique clonotypes.

This clone was counted between two and nine times. Germline assignment: CDR1 SQVTM and CDR2 ANQGSEA. V lost 4 bases and J lost 0, with 7 bases in between. This CDR3 comprises 13 residues. Using immunoSEQ multiplex PCR, the repertoire was profiled, and TCRdb retains in-frame clones only, with some absent. The sample consists of about 8,500 clones, 60% to 70% of them appearing once. The TCR sequence derives from a human donor with basal cell carcinoma. The chain links TRBV29-1 to TRBJ2-1, with D tentatively TRBD1 (5 bases). The sequences come from tumor tissue, collected after anti-PD-1 treatment. The CDR3 here is CSVGQSSYNEQFF. The CDR3 bases are TGCAGCGTTGGACAGAGCTCCTACAATGAGCAGTTCTTC.